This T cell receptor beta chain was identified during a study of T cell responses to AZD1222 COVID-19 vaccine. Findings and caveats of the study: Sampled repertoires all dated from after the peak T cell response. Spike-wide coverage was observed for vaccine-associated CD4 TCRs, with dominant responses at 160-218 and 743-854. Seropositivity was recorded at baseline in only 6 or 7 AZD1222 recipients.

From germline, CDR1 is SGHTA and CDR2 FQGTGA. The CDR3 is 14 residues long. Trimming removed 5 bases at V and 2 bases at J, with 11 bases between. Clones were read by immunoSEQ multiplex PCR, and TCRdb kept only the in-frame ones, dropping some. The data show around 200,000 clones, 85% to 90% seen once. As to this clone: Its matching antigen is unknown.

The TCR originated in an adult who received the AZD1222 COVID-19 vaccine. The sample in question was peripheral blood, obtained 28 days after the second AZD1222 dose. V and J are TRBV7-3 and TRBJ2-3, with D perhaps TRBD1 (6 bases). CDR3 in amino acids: CASSRDRNTDTQYF. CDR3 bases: TGTGCCAGCAGCCGTGACAGGAACACAGATACGCAGTATTTT.